The 15 T cell receptor beta chains given below trace back to one sample, sequenced in a study of beta chain features in type 1 diabetes. Study-level points and caveats: In every one of the four CD4+ subsets, TCRB CDR3s were moderately but significantly shorter in Type 1 diabetes patients.

Reverse transcribing all isolated RNA meant expressed TCRB transcripts were sequenced. Libraries were prepared by immunoSEQ multiplex PCR; TCRdb keeps only in-frame clonotypes and omits some of them. The sample lists 310,000 or so clones; 15% were seen once. These TCRs are of unknown antigen specificity. Sequencing used naive CD4+ T cells from blood. The origin of the receptors is a man between 18 and 29 years old with type 1 diabetes.

The rearrangement joins TRBV25-1 to TRBJ2-3; 10 bases are a match to TRBD2. Losses at the gene ends were 6 bases for V and 6 bases for J; bases not matched to a gene: 6. CDR3 length equals 14 residues. Germline values: CDR1 MGHDK, CDR2 SYGVNS. Here the CDR3 DNA reads TGTGCCAGCAGAGGGACTAGCGCTAAGGATACGCAGTATTTT. This translates into CASRGTSAKDTQYF. Based on the CDR3 plus reference TRBV25-1 and TRBJ2-3, the full variable domain is EADIYQTPRYLVIGTGKKITLECSQTMGHDKMYWYQQDPGMELHLIHYSYGVNSTEKGDLSSESTVSRIRTEHFPLTLESARPSHTSQYLCASRGTSAKDTQYFGPGTRLTVL.

The sample holds a few counts of this clone. The V and J genes are TRBV4-2 and TRBJ2-1; D not certain. The V and J ends lost 2 bases and 6 bases respectively, with 14 bases between them. This CDR3 region has 15 residues. In germline, CDR1 is LGHNA, CDR2 YNFKEQ. CDR3 bases: TGTGCCAGCAGCCAATTCTCGGCCGAGGTCAATGAGCAGTTCTTC. Its protein product is CASSQFSAEVNEQFF.

This clone was found a few times. The chain is built from TRBV9 and TRBJ2-1, with 11 bases matching TRBD2. V trimming: 2 bases; J trimming: 7 bases; junction bases outside the gene matches: 8. This CDR3 region has 16 residues. Germline values: CDR1 SGDLS, CDR2 YYNGEE. For the CDR3, the DNA is TGTGCCAGCAGCGTTGACCCGGGACTAGCGGATAATGAGCAGTTCTTC. It specifies CASSVDPGLADNEQFF.

This sequence joins TRBV5-1 and TRBJ2-7; 8 bases align to TRBD1. Germline V lookup: CDR1 SGHRS, CDR2 YFSETQ. The CDR3 consists of 14 residues. Trimming removed 3 bases from V and 7 bases from J; junction bases left unmatched: 9. CDR3: CASSSNTGGVEQYF. The CDR3 DNA reads TGCGCCAGCAGCTCGAACACAGGGGGAGTGGAGCAGTACTTC. The full variable domain, completed using reference TRBV5-1 and TRBJ2-7, is KAGVTQTPRYLIKTRGQQVTLSCSPISGHRSVSWYQQTPGQGLQFLFEYFSETQRNKGNFPGRFSGRQFSNSRSEMNVSTLELGDSALYLCASSSNTGGVEQYFGPGTRLTVT.

This chain connects TRBV18 to TRBJ1-1, with 8 positions matching TRBD1. V gave up 5 bases and J gave up 8 bases; unmatched junction bases: 13. In germline, CDR1 is KGHSH, CDR2 LQKENI. The CDR3 has 15 residues. The CDR3 loop is CASSISDRAKSEAFF. CDR3 bases: TGTGCCAGCTCAATCTCGGACAGGGCCAAATCGGAAGCTTTCTTT.

This clone was seen a handful of times. The J gene is TRBJ2-5, the V gene TRBV9; D is perhaps TRBD2 (6 bases). The V gene lost 7 bases and the J gene lost 0 bases, with 13 bases spanning the gap. CDR1 and CDR2 from the germline V gene are SGDLS and YYNGEE. This CDR3 comprises 14 residues. Here the CDR3 reads CASQRGEYQETQYF. The CDR3 DNA is TGTGCCAGCCAGCGCGGGGAATACCAAGAGACCCAGTACTTC.

This clone was counted between two and nine times. Other DNA sequences in the sample encode the same CDR3. This chain uses TRBV9 with TRBJ1-5; 11 bases agree with TRBD1. CDR1 is SGDLS and CDR2 is YYNGEE in the germline V gene. V was pared by 3 bases and J by 4 bases, with 3 bases of the junction left unmatched. CDR3 length: 15 residues. Here the CDR3 DNA reads TGTGCCAGCAGCGCCGGGACAGGGGGAAATCAGCCCCAGCATTTT. It is translated as CASSAGTGGNQPQHF.

In this sample, this clone turned up a few times. This chain connects TRBV30 to TRBJ1-1; D ambiguous. The germline V gene has CDR1 GTSNPN and CDR2 SVGIG (reference sequence). Between the trimmed V and J ends, which lost 3 bases and 1 base, there was a span of 9 bases. This CDR3 is built from 13 residues. CDR3 protein: CAWREQSNTEAFF. The CDR3 nucleotides are TGTGCCTGGAGGGAACAGTCGAACACTGAAGCTTTCTTT.

This clone was counted a few times. This sample also contains other DNA sequences that code for the same CDR3. V usage is TRBV2 and J usage is TRBJ1-1, with D possibly being TRBD1 (6 bases). The CDR3 contains 13 residues. Deletions cut 6 bases from V and 1 base from J, with 9 bases between. CDR1 is SNHLY, CDR2 FYNNEI, per germline. The CDR3 coding sequence is TGTGCCAGCAGAGGACAGCCGAACACTGAAGCTTTCTTT. Residues: CASRGQPNTEAFF.

This sequence joins TRBV27 and TRBJ1-5; D is possibly TRBD1 (5 bases). CDR1 is MNHEY, CDR2 SMNVEV, per germline (reference sequence). This CDR3 comprises 12 residues. Trimming left V 6 bases short and J 10 bases short, with 13 bases between. For the CDR3, the DNA is TGTGCCAGCAGGGGAATAGGGGTTCCCCAGCATTTT. Amino acids: CASRGIGVPQHF.

This chain uses TRBV6-1 with TRBJ2-5; 8 bases are shared with TRBD1. The germline V gene encodes CDR1 MNHNS and CDR2 SASEGT. CDR3 size: 13 residues. Trimming at V came to 7 bases and at J to 4 bases, leaving 5 bases not matched to a gene. The CDR3 nucleotides read TGTGCCAGCACCGACAGGGGAGGAGAGACCCAGTACTTC. It translates to CASTDRGGETQYF.

The chain links TRBV18 to TRBJ2-7; no clear D. The ends were cut back, 3 bases at V and 3 bases at J, with 9 bases in the middle. From germline, CDR1 is KGHSH and CDR2 LQKENI. This CDR3 contains 13 residues. This CDR3 reads CASSPSPYYEQYF. In DNA, the CDR3 is TGTGCCAGCTCACCCTCTCCGTACTACGAGCAGTACTTC.

This clone was detected a few times. The V gene is TRBV19, the J gene TRBJ2-2; the D is unclear. Trimming removed 1 base at V and 4 bases at J, with 10 bases between. The CDR3 covers 15 residues. Germline values: CDR1 LNHDA, CDR2 SQIVND (reference sequence). CDR3 loop: CASSIGPVVTGELFF. The CDR3 nucleotides are TGTGCCAGTAGTATAGGGCCAGTGGTCACCGGGGAGCTGTTTTTT.

This clone was observed a few times. This chain joins TRBV30 and TRBJ2-7; 8 bases fit TRBD1. Germline V gene sequence: CDR1 GTSNPN, CDR2 SVGIG (reference sequence). The V and J ends lost 5 bases and 7 bases, in that order; junction bases with no gene match: 7. CDR3 length: 12 residues. This chain's CDR3 is CAWLGGTGEQYF. The CDR3 region has the DNA TGTGCCTGGCTCGGCGGGACAGGAGAGCAGTACTTC.

The V and J genes are TRBV2 and TRBJ2-6; D might be TRBD1 (6 bases). Trimming shortened V by 4 bases and J by 1 base, and 8 bases separated the two germline ends. The CDR3 runs 15 residues. CDR1 is SNHLY and CDR2 is FYNNEI in the germline V gene. The CDR3 here is CASSADRSGANVLTF. CDR3 nucleotide sequence: TGTGCCAGCAGTGCCGACAGGTCTGGGGCCAACGTCCTGACTTTC.